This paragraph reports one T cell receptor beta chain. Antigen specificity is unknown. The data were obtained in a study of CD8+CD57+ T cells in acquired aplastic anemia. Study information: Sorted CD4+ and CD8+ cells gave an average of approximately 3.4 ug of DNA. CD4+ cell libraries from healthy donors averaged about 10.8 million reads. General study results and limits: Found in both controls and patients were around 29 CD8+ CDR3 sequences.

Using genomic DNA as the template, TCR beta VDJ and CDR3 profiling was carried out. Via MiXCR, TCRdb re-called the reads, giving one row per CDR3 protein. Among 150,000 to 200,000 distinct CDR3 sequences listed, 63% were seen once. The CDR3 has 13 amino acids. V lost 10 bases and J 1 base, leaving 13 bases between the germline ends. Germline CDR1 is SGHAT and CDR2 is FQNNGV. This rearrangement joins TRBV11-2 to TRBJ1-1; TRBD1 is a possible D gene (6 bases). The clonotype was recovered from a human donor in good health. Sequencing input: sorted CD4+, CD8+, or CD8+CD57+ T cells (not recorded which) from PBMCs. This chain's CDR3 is CATGFRGNTEAFF. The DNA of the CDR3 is TGTGCCACCGGCTTCAGGGGGAACACTGAAGCTTTCTTT.